The 17 T cell receptor beta chains in this list originate from one sample, sequenced in a study of long-term antiretroviral therapy in people with HIV. It was version v3.0 of the immunoSEQ assay that was run at survey level. Here immunoSEQ multiplex PCR was the method, and the copy in TCRdb shows in-frame clones only, minus some. Among about 50,000 clones listed, about 86% were seen once. Specimen: unsorted PBMCs, collected 0.8 years after starting antiretroviral therapy. The receptors stem from a woman between 18 and 30 years old with HIV.

This rearrangement joins TRBV6-5 to TRBJ2-3; D not resolved. CDR3 length: 15 residues. Trimming cost V 0 bases and J 4 bases, with 11 bases left between them. CDR1 is MNHEY, CDR2 SVGAGI, per germline. CDR3 amino acids: CASSYSHLVADTQYF. The CDR3, as DNA: TGTGCCAGCAGTTACTCACATCTCGTTGCAGATACGCAGTATTTT.

This clone came up a few times. J is TRBJ2-7 and V is TRBV5-8; 10 bases align to TRBD1. The V gene end was trimmed by 0 bases and the J gene end by 3 bases; junction bases not matched to a gene: 0. The CDR3 loop spans 14 amino acids. Germline loops: CDR1 SGHTS, CDR2 YDEGEE. The CDR3 sequence is CASSLGDRGYEQYF. The CDR3 nucleotides read TGTGCCAGCAGCTTGGGGGACAGGGGCTACGAGCAGTACTTC.

This clone has a single count. V and J are TRBV11-2 and TRBJ2-7; D is unclear. V was clipped by 0 bases and J by 1 base, with 7 bases between them. CDR1 and CDR2 (germline): SGHAT, FQNNGV. This CDR3 is built from 14 residues. The CDR3 nucleotides read TGTGCCAGCAGCTTAGAGCGGAGATCCTACGAGCAGTACTTC. It codes for CASSLERRSYEQYF.

The genes are TRBV7-9 and TRBJ1-2; 8 bases agree with TRBD1. CDR1 and CDR2 (germline): SEHNR, FQNEAQ (reference sequence). The CDR3 has 15 amino acids. The trim removed 5 bases at V and 2 bases at J, leaving 7 bases unmatched. CDR3 amino acids: CASSVADRENYGYTF. The CDR3 DNA reads as TGTGCCAGCAGCGTCGCGGACAGGGAGAACTATGGCTACACCTTC.

This clone was found once. V usage is TRBV7-8 and J usage is TRBJ2-7; D remains ambiguous. CDR1 SGHVS and CDR2 FQNEAQ come from the germline V gene. V was cut by 1 base and J by 5 bases, with 6 bases left in between. The CDR3 has 12 amino acids. The CDR3 loop is CASSLDVHEQYF. In nucleotides, the CDR3 is TGTGCCAGCAGCTTAGATGTCCACGAGCAGTACTTC.

A single count supports this clone. This chain connects TRBV4-1 to TRBJ2-4; D not certain. V lost 1 base to trimming and J lost 0 bases, with 13 bases between them. The CDR3 is 17 residues long. The germline gives CDR1 MGHRA, CDR2 YSYEKL. The CDR3 region is CASSQVEYPLAKNIQYF. The CDR3 DNA is TGCGCCAGCAGCCAAGTCGAATACCCACTAGCCAAAAACATTCAGTACTTC.

The chain carries TRBV5-6 and TRBJ2-7, with D unclear. Germline assignment: CDR1 SGHDT and CDR2 YYEEEE. The CDR3 contains 16 residues. The V gene lost 1 base and the J gene lost 4 bases, with 18 bases spanning the gap. CDR3 nucleotide sequence: TGTGCCAGCAGCTTGCTAGTCGCGCCCGCCCCTTACGAGCAGTACTTC. Amino acids: CASSLLVAPAPYEQYF.

This sequence joins TRBV7-2 and TRBJ2-7; 9 bases are shared with TRBD2. V lost 0 bases, J lost 7 bases, and 4 bases stayed unmatched. The CDR3 spans 14 residues. The germline V gene encodes CDR1 SGHTA and CDR2 FQGNSA. CDR3 coding DNA: TGTGCCAGCAGCTTAGCTAGCGGGAGTTATGAGCAGTACTTC. It is translated as CASSLASGSYEQYF.

The rearrangement uses TRBV4-3 and TRBJ2-7; the D gene is possibly TRBD1 (6 bases). Deletions cut 0 bases from V and 2 bases from J, with 17 bases between. Germline CDR1 reads LGHNA; CDR2 reads YSLEER. CDR3 length equals 17 residues. The CDR3 nucleotides are TGCGCCAGCAGCCAAGATAATTCAGGGGAAACACCCTACGAGCAGTACTTC. This encodes CASSQDNSGETPYEQYF.

About this clone itself: Because the CDR3 is missing its conserved closing phenylalanine or tryptophan, this is likely a read error. The DNA is omitted, as the CDR3 cannot be located on it reliably, and the CDR3 follows TCRdb's listing. The gene calls are TRBV23-1 and TRBJ2-7; TRBD2 is taken as the D call from the table, unchecked against the DNA. TRBV23-1 is known as an ORF, though its function is uncertain. The CDR3 comprises 14 residues, both ends counted. The CDR3 loop is CASSHARQDSSLRS.

This clone was counted a single time. The chain couples TRBV7-9 to TRBJ1-4, with D hard to call. V lost 4 bases to trimming and J lost 0 bases, with 9 bases between them. The V gene's germline CDR1 is SEHNR and CDR2 FQNEAQ (reference sequence). The CDR3 has 15 residues. The CDR3 nucleotides read TGTGCCAGCAGCTCCCGGGGATCAACTAATGAAAAACTGTTTTTT. It encodes CASSSRGSTNEKLFF.

DNA for the CDR3: TGTGCCAGCAGCTTAATCGGGCGGGAGTTAGAGCAGTACTTC. Translation gives CASSLIGRELEQYF. This chain joins TRBV11-2 and TRBJ2-7; 7 bases line up with TRBD2. CDR3 size: 14 residues. Per germline, CDR1 SGHAT and CDR2 FQNNGV. Unmatched junction bases numbered 8, after V lost 2 bases and J lost 7 bases.

The chain links TRBV25-1 to TRBJ1-2, with 10 bases fitting TRBD1. The CDR3 has 15 residues. Germline V lookup: CDR1 MGHDK, CDR2 SYGVNS. V lost 3 bases, J lost 4 bases, and 5 bases stayed unmatched. CDR3 residues: CASSDRTGGIYGYTF. CDR3 DNA: TGTGCCAGCAGTGACCGGACAGGGGGGATCTATGGCTACACCTTC.

This clone has a single count. The rearrangement uses TRBV4-1 and TRBJ2-4; TRBD2 agrees at 14 bases. Per germline, CDR1 MGHRA and CDR2 YSYEKL. The CDR3 spans 17 residues. V was clipped by 6 bases and J by 8 bases; unmatched bases: 12. CDR3 in DNA: TGCGCCAGCAGGGAAGTATCGACTAGCGGGAGGGGGGACATTCAGTACTTC. This codes for CASREVSTSGRGDIQYF.

This chain uses TRBV10-3 with TRBJ1-2, with D maybe TRBD1 (6 bases). CDR1 is ENHRY, CDR2 SYGVKD, per germline. V lost 8 bases, J lost 2 bases, and 6 bases lay in between. The CDR3 contains 11 residues. The CDR3 bases are TGTGCCATCGGACAGAACTATGGCTACACCTTC. Translation gives CAIGQNYGYTF.

This sequence joins TRBV5-4 and TRBJ1-4; possibly TRBD1 for D (5 bases). V lost 2 bases to trimming and J lost 5 bases, with 10 bases between them. CDR1 is SGHNT and CDR2 is YYREEE in the germline V gene (reference sequence). The CDR3 totals 14 residues. CDR3 bases: TGTGCCAGCAGCTTAGACAGTTCGAATGAAAAACTGTTTTTT. This gives the protein CASSLDSSNEKLFF.

This chain joins TRBV4-3 and TRBJ2-1; 12 nucleotides align to TRBD2. The CDR3 spans 17 residues. The ends lost 0 bases at V and 4 bases at J; junction bases unmatched: 4. Germline V gene sequence: CDR1 LGHNA, CDR2 YSLEER. The CDR3 DNA is TGCGCCAGCAGCCAAGATCTAGCGGGAGGGCTATACAATGAGCAGTTCTTC. Translating gives CASSQDLAGGLYNEQFF.